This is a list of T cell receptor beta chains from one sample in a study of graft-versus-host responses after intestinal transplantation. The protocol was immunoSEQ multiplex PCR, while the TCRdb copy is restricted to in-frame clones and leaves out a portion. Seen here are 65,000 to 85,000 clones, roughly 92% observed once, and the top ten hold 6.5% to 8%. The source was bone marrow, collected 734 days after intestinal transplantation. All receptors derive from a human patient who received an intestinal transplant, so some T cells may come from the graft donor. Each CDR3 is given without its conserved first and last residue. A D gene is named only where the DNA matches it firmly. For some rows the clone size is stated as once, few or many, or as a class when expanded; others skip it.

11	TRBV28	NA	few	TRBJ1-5	ASSLDGNQPQH
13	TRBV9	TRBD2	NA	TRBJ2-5	ASSVGGTGGKTQY
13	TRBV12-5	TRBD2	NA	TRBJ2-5	ASGKGTSLGETQY
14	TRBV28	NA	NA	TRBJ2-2	ASSLDGLPRTGELF
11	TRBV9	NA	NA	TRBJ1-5	ASSPGSEQPQH
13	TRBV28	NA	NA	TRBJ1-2	ASSLSSPRDYGYT
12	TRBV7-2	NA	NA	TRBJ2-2	ADTGEGRAGELF
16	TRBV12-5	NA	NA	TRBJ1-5	ASGLVGEADGLNQPQH
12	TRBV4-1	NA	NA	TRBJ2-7	ASSPRTAGYEQY
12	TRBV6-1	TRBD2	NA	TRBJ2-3	ASRTGGSTDTQY
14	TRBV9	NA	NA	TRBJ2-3	ASSVGGGFSTDTQY
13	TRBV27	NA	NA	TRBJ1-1	ASSLLGAGDTEAF
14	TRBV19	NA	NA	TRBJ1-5	ASSIDTWRDNQPQH
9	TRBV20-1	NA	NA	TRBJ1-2	SASTNYGYT
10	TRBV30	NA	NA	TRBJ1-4	ALGGANEKLF
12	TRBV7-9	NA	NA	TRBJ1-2	ASSNPGPPYGYT
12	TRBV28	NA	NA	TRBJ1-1	ASSMAGGNTEAF
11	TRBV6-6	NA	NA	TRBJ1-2	ATNHPRGDGYT
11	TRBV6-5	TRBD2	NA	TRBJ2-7	ASSYGLAGEQY
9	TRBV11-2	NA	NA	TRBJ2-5	ASSLTETQY
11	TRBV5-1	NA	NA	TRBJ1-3	ASSLTDGNTIY
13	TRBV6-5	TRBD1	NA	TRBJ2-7	ASSYFPGQGYEQY
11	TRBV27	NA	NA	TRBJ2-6	ASRLTGANVLT
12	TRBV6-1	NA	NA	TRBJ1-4	ASREDRLNEKLF
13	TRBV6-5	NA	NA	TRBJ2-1	ASSYGGSRSNEQF
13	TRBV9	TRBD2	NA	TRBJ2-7	ASSVDTSGALEQY
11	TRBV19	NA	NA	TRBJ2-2	ASRPTGAGELF
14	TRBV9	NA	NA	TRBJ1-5	ASSGGDPLGNQPQH
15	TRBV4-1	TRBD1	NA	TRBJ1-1	ASSQGGQGITNTEAF
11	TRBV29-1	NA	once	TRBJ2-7	SAAAQSSYEQY
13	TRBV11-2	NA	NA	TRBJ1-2	ASTQIGRASYGYT
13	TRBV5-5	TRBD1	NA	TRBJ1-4	ASTAPAGGLEKLF
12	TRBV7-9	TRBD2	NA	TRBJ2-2	ASSASAGGWELF
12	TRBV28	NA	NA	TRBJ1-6	ASSFRDSSSPLH
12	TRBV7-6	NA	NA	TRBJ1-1	ASSIGPVATEAF
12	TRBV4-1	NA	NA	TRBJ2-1	ASSQERLVSEQF
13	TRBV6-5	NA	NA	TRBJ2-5	ASSYSMGSQETQY
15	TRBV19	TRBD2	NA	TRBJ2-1	ASSGRGSFVAYNEQF
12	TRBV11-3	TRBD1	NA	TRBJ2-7	ASSSSGQTYEQY
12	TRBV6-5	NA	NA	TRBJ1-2	ASSYSDRPYGYT
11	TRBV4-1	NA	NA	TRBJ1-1	ASSQEGHTEAF
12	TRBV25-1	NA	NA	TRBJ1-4	ASPESATNEKLF
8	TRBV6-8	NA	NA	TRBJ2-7	ASSYYEQY
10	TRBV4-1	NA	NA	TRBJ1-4	ASSPSTQELF
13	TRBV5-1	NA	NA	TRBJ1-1	ASSLVWGADTEAF
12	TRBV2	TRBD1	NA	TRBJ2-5	ASRYRGQQETQY
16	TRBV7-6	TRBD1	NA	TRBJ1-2	ASSPRPGTGPSNYGYT
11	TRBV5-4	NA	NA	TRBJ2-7	ASSRLVDYEQY
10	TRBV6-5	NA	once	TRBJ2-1	ASSTEYNEQF
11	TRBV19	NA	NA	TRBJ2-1	ASSTEGYNEQF
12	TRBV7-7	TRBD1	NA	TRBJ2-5	ASTRTGGLETQY
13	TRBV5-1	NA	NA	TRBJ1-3	ASSWSSGSGNTIY
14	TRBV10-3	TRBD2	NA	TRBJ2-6	AISPGGPSGANVLT
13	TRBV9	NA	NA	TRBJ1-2	ASSVGPGSGYGYT
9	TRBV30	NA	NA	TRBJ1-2	AWSGGGGYT
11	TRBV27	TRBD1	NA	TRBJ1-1	ASRQQTGRQAF
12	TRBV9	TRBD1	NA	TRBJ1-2	ASSSGGRGDGYT
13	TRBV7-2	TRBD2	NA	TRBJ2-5	ASSSGLDSQETQY
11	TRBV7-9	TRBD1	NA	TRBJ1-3	ASTRTGGNTIY